These 24 T cell receptor beta chains originate from one sample sequenced in a study of early T cells in non-severe SARS-CoV-2 infection. TCRdb called the 5' RACE reads again in MiXCR, with one record for every CDR3 protein. The sample has around 80,000 distinct CDR3 sequences, approximately 12% seen once; the top ten hold 3.4%. Input material: whole blood. These TCRs come from an adult who was a healthcare worker with PCR-confirmed SARS-CoV-2 infection or an uninfected control (not recorded which).

In its sample, this clonotype was seen many times. The chain couples TRBV15 to TRBJ1-1; possibly TRBD1 for D (5 bases). In germline, CDR1 is LNHNV, CDR2 YYDKDF (reference sequence). The CDR3 covers 15 residues. With 1 base removed from V and 0 bases from J, the gap between germline ends came to 9 bases. CDR3 coding DNA: TGTGCCACCAGCAGAGGGAGGGGAATGAACACTGAAGCTTTCTTT. Protein sequence: CATSRGRGMNTEAFF.

This clonotype has a handful of counts. The CDR3 is CSARDTSRTDTQYF. The DNA of the CDR3 is TGCAGTGCTAGGGACACCTCGCGCACAGATACGCAGTATTTT. The chain employs TRBV20-1 and TRBJ2-3; the D gene is possibly TRBD1 (5 bases). CDR1 is DFQATT and CDR2 is SNEGSKA in the germline V gene (reference sequence). The V end lost 3 bases, the J end lost 1 base, and 11 bases lay between the germline ends. The CDR3 runs 14 residues.

The chain joins TRBV12-3 or TRBV12-4 to TRBJ1-6; maybe TRBD1 (6 bases). Deletions cut 6 bases from V and 9 bases from J, with 15 bases between. This CDR3 region has 14 residues. The CDR3 loop is CASSRTALGSPLHF. The CDR3 coding sequence is TGTGCCAGCAGCCGGACAGCACTTGGTTCACCCCTCCACTTT.

This clonotype was observed a handful of times. The V and J genes are TRBV15 and TRBJ1-1; no clear D. With 0 bases removed from V and 1 base from J, the gap between germline ends came to 6 bases. This CDR3 is 14 amino acids long. Germline CDR1 reads LNHNV; CDR2 reads YYDKDF (reference sequence). CDR3: CATSRETANTEAFF. The CDR3 DNA reads TGTGCCACCAGCAGAGAAACGGCGAACACTGAAGCTTTCTTT.

This clonotype has ten or more counts. The chain joins TRBV5-1 to TRBJ1-6; no clear D. Germline assignment: CDR1 SGHRS and CDR2 YFSETQ. The CDR3 extends over 13 amino acids. Trimming removed 1 base at V and 8 bases at J, with 7 bases between. The CDR3 is CASSLKLDSPLHF. In DNA form, the CDR3 reads TGCGCCAGCAGCTTGAAGTTGGATTCACCCCTCCACTTT.

This clonotype was seen ten or more times. This rearrangement joins TRBV6-5 to TRBJ2-7; 15 positions match TRBD2. CDR3 size: 14 residues. V trimming: 4 bases; J trimming: 11 bases; junction bases outside the gene matches: 6. Germline CDR1 and CDR2: MNHEY and SVGAGI. The CDR3 spells CASSFRTSGRAEYF. In DNA, the CDR3 is TGTGCCAGCAGTTTTCGGACTAGCGGGAGGGCCGAGTACTTC.

This rearrangement joins TRBV6-4 to TRBJ2-1, with a possible D match to TRBD2 (6 bases). Trimming took 2 bases from V and 7 from J, leaving 12 bases between them. The length of the CDR3 is 14 residues. The germline gives CDR1 MRHNA, CDR2 SNTAGT. The CDR3 coding sequence is TGTGCCAGCAGTGACACGGGAGAATTGAATGAGCAGTTCTTC. Its translation is CASSDTGELNEQFF.

This clonotype was picked up a small number of times. The chain carries TRBV20-1 and TRBJ2-2; TRBD1 agrees at 10 bases. CDR1 is DFQATT, CDR2 SNEGSKA, per germline (reference sequence). V lost 1 base and J lost 5; bases outside the gene matches: 4. This CDR3 spans 15 amino acids. In DNA, the CDR3 is TGCAGTGCTAGAGGGGACAGGGGTAGGACCGGGGAGCTGTTTTTT. It translates to CSARGDRGRTGELFF.

V usage is TRBV9 and J usage is TRBJ2-7; 8 nucleotides agree with TRBD2. The CDR3 is made up of 15 amino acids. Germline trimming cut 4 bases from V and 5 bases from J; bases unmatched to any gene: 11. From germline, CDR1 is SGDLS and CDR2 YYNGEE. Written as DNA, the CDR3 is TGTGCCAGCAGCCCTCGGGGGGGGGCGTCGGACGAGCAGTACTTC. This codes for CASSPRGGASDEQYF.

This clonotype has more than one count but fewer than ten. This sequence joins TRBV7-7 and TRBJ2-1, with D perhaps matching TRBD1 (6 bases). CDR3 length: 14 residues. CDR1 is SSHAT, CDR2 FNYEAQ, per germline (reference sequence). Deletions cut 1 base from V and 8 bases from J, with 12 bases between. The chain's CDR3 is CASSLEGTSDEQFF. Written as DNA, the CDR3 is TGTGCCAGCAGCTTAGAGGGGACATCCGATGAGCAGTTCTTC.

This clonotype was seen many times. The CDR3 loop is CASSEATGRSPLHF. In DNA, the CDR3 is TGTGCCAGCAGTGAAGCGACAGGGAGATCACCCCTCCACTTT. The rearrangement uses TRBV2 and TRBJ1-6, with 7 positions matching TRBD1. The CDR3 covers 14 residues. The V segment lost 0 bases and the J segment 10 bases; nucleotides outside the gene matches: 3. CDR1 SNHLY and CDR2 FYNNEI come from the germline V gene.

This clonotype turned up a few times. V usage is TRBV28 and J usage is TRBJ2-1, with D possibly matching TRBD1 (6 bases). V lost 6 bases and J lost 0, with 15 bases in between. The CDR3 is made up of 16 amino acids. The germline CDR1 and CDR2 sequences are MDHEN and SYDVKM. Here the CDR3 reads CASSLRGSTSYNEQFF. CDR3 DNA sequence: TGTGCCAGCAGCCTTAGGGGGAGTACCTCCTACAATGAGCAGTTCTTC. The complete variable domain, with remaining parts taken from reference TRBV28 and TRBJ2-1, reads DVKVTQSSRYLVKRTGEKVFLECVQDMDHENMFWYRQDPGLGLRLIYFSYDVKMKEKGDIPEGYSVSREKKERFSLILESASTNQTSMYLCASSLRGSTSYNEQFFGPGTRLTVL.

The chain carries TRBV3-1 and TRBJ2-5, with 7 positions matching TRBD2. The CDR3 is 15 amino acids. Germline trimming cut 2 bases from V and 4 bases from J; bases unmatched to any gene: 7. Germline V gene lookup returns CDR1 LGHDT and CDR2 YNNKEL (reference sequence). CDR3 bases: TGTGCCAGCAGCCAAATACTAGCGAGCAGAGAGACCCAGTACTTC. Its translation is CASSQILASRETQYF.

The chain combines TRBV9 with TRBJ2-7, with a possible D match to TRBD1 (6 bases). V was clipped by 4 bases and J by 4 bases, with 18 bases between them. The CDR3 runs to 15 residues. In germline, CDR1 is SGDLS, CDR2 YYNGEE. This chain's CDR3 is CASSPTPITGYEQYF. As DNA, the CDR3 is TGTGCCAGCAGCCCTACGCCCATTACAGGGTACGAGCAGTACTTC.

The rearrangement links TRBV7-9 to TRBJ2-3, with TRBD2 matching over 12 bases. CDR3 length: 20 residues. The germline CDR1 and CDR2 sequences are SEHNR and FQNEAQ (reference sequence). V trimming: 4 bases; J trimming: 2 bases; junction bases outside the gene matches: 16. The CDR3 protein is CASSSTASGTSGPPTDTQYF. The CDR3 DNA reads as TGTGCCAGCAGCTCCACCGCCTCCGGGACTAGCGGGCCGCCCACAGATACGCAGTATTTT.

This clonotype was counted a few times. CDR3 bases: TGTGCCAGCAGCTCCCGGGACGGACCCCCCTACTATGGCTACACCTTC. As protein: CASSSRDGPPYYGYTF. The chain employs TRBV7-9 and TRBJ1-2, with D perhaps matching TRBD1 (5 bases). Between the trimmed V and J ends, which lost 4 bases and 3 bases, there was a span of 18 bases. The CDR3 runs 16 residues. Germline V gene data show CDR1 as SEHNR and CDR2 as FQNEAQ (reference sequence). The whole variable domain, remainder taken from reference TRBV7-9 and TRBJ1-2, is DTGVSQNPRHKITKRGQNVTFRCDPISEHNRLYWYRQTLGQGPEFLTYFQNEAQLEKSRLLSDRFSAERPKGSFSTLEIQRTEQGDSAMYLCASSSRDGPPYYGYTFGSGTRLTVV.

This clonotype was counted between two and nine times. The genes are TRBV12-3 or TRBV12-4 and TRBJ2-3; D is possibly TRBD1 or TRBD2 (6 bases each). Trimming took 5 bases from V and 2 from J, leaving 14 bases between them. There are 15 residues in the CDR3. The CDR3 region is CASSKNREDTDTQYF. The CDR3 region has the DNA TGTGCCAGCAGTAAAAACAGGGAGGACACAGATACGCAGTATTTT.

This clonotype was seen a handful of times. The genes are TRBV28 and TRBJ1-1; D is possibly TRBD1 (5 bases). This CDR3 is built from 15 residues. The V end lost 10 bases, the J end lost 2 bases, and 20 bases lay between the germline ends. The germline V gene encodes CDR1 MDHEN and CDR2 SYDVKM. The CDR3 protein is CANSYRQMVNTEAFF. The CDR3 region has the DNA TGTGCCAACAGCTACCGACAGATGGTCAACACTGAAGCTTTCTTT.

This clonotype came up a few times. This rearrangement joins TRBV5-4 to TRBJ1-2; TRBD1 agrees at 9 bases. The junction had 12 bases not matched to a gene; V was cut back by 4 bases and J by 5 bases. This CDR3 has 16 residues. CDR1 and CDR2 from the germline V gene are SGHNT and YYREEE (reference sequence). CDR3 sequence reads: CASSPTGTGMLYGYTF. As DNA, the CDR3 is TGTGCCAGCAGCCCTACCGGGACAGGGATGTTGTATGGCTACACCTTC.

This clonotype was observed at least ten times. The V call is TRBV30, the J call TRBJ2-3; tentatively, D is TRBD1 (5 bases). This CDR3 contains 15 residues. Trimming removed 0 bases at V and 2 bases at J, with 12 bases between. The germline gives CDR1 GTSNPN, CDR2 SVGIG (reference sequence). This CDR3 is CAWSVYAGLTDTQYF. The DNA for the CDR3 is TGTGCCTGGAGTGTATACGCAGGGCTCACAGATACGCAGTATTTT.

This clonotype was counted at least ten times. The V gene is TRBV15, the J gene TRBJ2-3, with 7 nucleotides matching TRBD2. Germline CDR1 is LNHNV and CDR2 is YYDKDF (reference sequence). The CDR3 loop spans 16 amino acids. V lost 3 bases and J lost 0; bases outside the gene matches: 6. Written as DNA, the CDR3 is TGTGCCACCAGCAGGGGGGACTACTCCAGCACAGATACGCAGTATTTT. It yields the protein CATSRGDYSSTDTQYF.

This clonotype was observed at least ten times. The chain has TRBV7-9 and TRBJ2-7; D unclear. The V and J ends lost 4 bases and 4 bases respectively, with 8 bases between them. The CDR3 is 12 amino acids. Looked up from germline, CDR1 is SEHNR and CDR2 is FQNEAQ (reference sequence). In DNA form, the CDR3 reads TGTGCCAGCAGCTCCCCTAGGTACGAGCAGTACTTC. Its translation: CASSSPRYEQYF. Looking up the rest from reference TRBV7-9 and TRBJ2-7 gives the full variable domain: DTGVSQNPRHKITKRGQNVTFRCDPISEHNRLYWYRQTLGQGPEFLTYFQNEAQLEKSRLLSDRFSAERPKGSFSTLEIQRTEQGDSAMYLCASSSPRYEQYFGPGTRLTVT.

This chain links TRBV11-2 with TRBJ1-1; 7 nucleotides align to TRBD1. V gave up 5 bases and J gave up 5 bases; unmatched junction bases: 8. This CDR3 spans 14 amino acids. CDR1 and CDR2 (germline): SGHAT, FQNNGV. CDR3 region: CASSLRGLRTEAFF. The CDR3 bases are TGTGCCAGCAGCCTAAGGGGGCTGAGAACTGAAGCTTTCTTT.

This clonotype came up a few times. The chain carries TRBV24-1 and TRBJ1-1; 10 bases line up with TRBD1. CDR3 length: 14 residues. Germline V gives CDR1 KGHDR, CDR2 SFDVKD. J lost 7 bases, V lost 4 bases, and 5 bases had no gene match. CDR3 protein: CATSDDRGLGEAFF. The CDR3 nucleotides read TGTGCCACCAGTGACGACAGGGGGCTTGGTGAAGCTTTCTTT.